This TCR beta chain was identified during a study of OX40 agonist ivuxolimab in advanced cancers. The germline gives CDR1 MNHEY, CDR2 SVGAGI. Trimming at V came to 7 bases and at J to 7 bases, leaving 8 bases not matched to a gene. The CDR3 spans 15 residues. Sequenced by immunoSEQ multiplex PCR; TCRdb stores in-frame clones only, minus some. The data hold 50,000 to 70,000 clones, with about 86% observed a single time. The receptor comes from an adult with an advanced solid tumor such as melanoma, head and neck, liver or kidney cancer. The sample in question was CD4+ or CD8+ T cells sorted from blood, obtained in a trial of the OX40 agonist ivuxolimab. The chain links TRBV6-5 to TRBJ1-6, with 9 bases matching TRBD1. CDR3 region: CASNDRGLYNSPLHF. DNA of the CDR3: TGTGCCAGCAACGACAGGGGGTTATACAATTCACCCCTCCACTTT.